These 19 T cell receptor beta chains originate from one sample sequenced in a study of blood T cell repertoires in COVID-19. TCRdb keeps only in-frame clones here, not all; method: immunoSEQ multiplex PCR. This table has about 530,000 clones, approximately 91% appearing once. The material sequenced was peripheral blood. The receptors originated from a woman aged 50 to 65 with COVID-19, enrolled during active disease.

The rearrangement links TRBV19 to TRBJ2-3; D gene ambiguous. Deletions cut 3 bases from V and 0 bases from J, with 7 bases between. Germline assignment: CDR1 LNHDA and CDR2 SQIVND (reference sequence). The CDR3 is 14 residues long. CDR3 loop: CASSIGRSTDTQYF. Here the CDR3 DNA reads TGTGCCAGTAGTATTGGTCGGAGCACAGATACGCAGTATTTT.

The rearrangement joins TRBV11-3 to TRBJ2-3; TRBD1 agrees at 11 bases. This CDR3 contains 17 residues. The V segment lost 4 bases and the J segment 2 bases; nucleotides outside the gene matches: 8. Looked up from germline, CDR1 is SGHNT and CDR2 is YENEEA. CDR3 bases: TGTGCCAGCAGCTCCTCCTTCGGACAGGGGGCCACAGATACGCAGTATTTT. Translation: CASSSSFGQGATDTQYF. The variable domain in full, with the rest retrieved from reference TRBV11-3 and TRBJ2-3, is EAGVVQSPRYKIIEKKQPVAFWCNPISGHNTLYWYLQNLGQGPELLIRYENEEAVDDSQLPKDRFSAERLKGVDSTLKIQPAELGDSAVYLCASSSSFGQGATDTQYFGPGTRLTVL.

The chain combines TRBV10-3 with TRBJ2-7; a possible D gene is TRBD2 (5 bases). Trimming took off 0 bases at V and 5 bases at J, with 14 bases between the two ends. This CDR3 has 15 amino acids. Germline V gives CDR1 ENHRY, CDR2 SYGVKD. The CDR3: CAISESPGARDEQYF. CDR3 in DNA: TGTGCCATCAGTGAGTCTCCGGGCGCGAGGGACGAGCAGTACTTC.

V and J are TRBV28 and TRBJ2-7; the D gene is possibly TRBD2 (6 bases). The CDR3 sequence is 13 residues long. Germline V gene sequence: CDR1 MDHEN, CDR2 SYDVKM. V was cut by 6 bases and J by 5 bases, with 14 bases left in between. CDR3 loop: CASSSPAGHEQYF. The CDR3 DNA reads as TGTGCCAGCAGCTCCCCCGCGGGGCACGAGCAGTACTTC.

This clone was found once. CDR3 coding DNA: TGTGCCAGCAGCCCTCTCCAACAGGGTCTGGGGGAAAAACTGTTTTTT. Protein product: CASSPLQQGLGEKLFF. The chain couples TRBV7-2 to TRBJ1-4; D may be TRBD1 (6 bases). This CDR3 region has 16 residues. Trimming left V 5 bases short and J 8 bases short, with 21 bases between. Looked up from germline, CDR1 is SGHTA and CDR2 is FQGNSA.

This chain joins TRBV18 and TRBJ2-3; TRBD1 agrees at 10 bases. CDR1 KGHSH and CDR2 LQKENI come from the germline V gene. The length of the CDR3 is 14 residues. The V segment lost 3 bases and the J segment 4 bases; nucleotides outside the gene matches: 1. This chain's CDR3 is CASSPGQGADTQYF. The CDR3 region has the DNA TGTGCCAGCTCACCTGGACAGGGGGCAGATACGCAGTATTTT.

This chain links TRBV7-9 with TRBJ1-2; 8 positions match TRBD1. There are 19 residues in the CDR3. The J segment lost 3 bases and the V segment lost 4 bases, leaving 19 bases of the junction unmatched. Germline loops: CDR1 SEHNR, CDR2 FQNEAQ (reference sequence). This CDR3 reads CASSSSALTRVDRDYGYTF. The DNA for the CDR3 is TGTGCCAGCAGCTCGTCCGCTTTGACAAGGGTGGACAGGGACTATGGCTACACCTTC.

The CDR3 region has the DNA TGTGCCACCAGTGAACCGGGGAGCTCCTACGAGCAGTACTTC. Residues: CATSEPGSSYEQYF. The chain combines TRBV24-1 with TRBJ2-7, with a weak D call TRBD2 (5 bases). The V gene's germline CDR1 is KGHDR and CDR2 SFDVKD. This CDR3 region has 14 residues. V was shortened by 4 bases and J by 0 bases, with 9 bases between the two germline ends.

The chain links TRBV12-3 or TRBV12-4 to TRBJ2-7, with TRBD1 matching over 8 bases. Trimming cost V 6 bases and J 5 bases; bases outside gene matches: 6. CDR3 size: 13 residues. The CDR3 bases are TGTGCCAGCAGGAGGACAGGGTTAGACGAGCAGTACTTC. Its protein product is CASRRTGLDEQYF.

The genes are TRBV30 and TRBJ1-1; D is undetermined. The CDR3 consists of 16 residues. Trimming removed 7 bases at V and 3 bases at J, with 24 bases between. The germline V gene encodes CDR1 GTSNPN and CDR2 SVGIG (reference sequence). The CDR3 spells CASTSAWAPGDTEAFF. CDR3 DNA sequence: TGTGCCTCAACCTCGGCATGGGCCCCCGGGGACACTGAAGCTTTCTTT.

The chain employs TRBV5-1 and TRBJ2-2, with D maybe TRBD2 (6 bases). V gave up 0 bases and J gave up 1 base, with 10 bases separating them. Germline V gives CDR1 SGHRS, CDR2 YFSETQ. This CDR3 spans 16 amino acids. The CDR3 DNA reads as TGCGCCAGCAGCTTGGCCGTAGCGGTGAACACCGGGGAGCTGTTTTTT. Encoded protein: CASSLAVAVNTGELFF.

This clone was picked up many times. The chain links TRBV5-1 to TRBJ1-2; D possibly corresponds to TRBD1 (5 bases). From germline, CDR1 is SGHRS and CDR2 YFSETQ. The CDR3 length is 12 residues. Trimming cost V 3 bases and J 5 bases, with 8 bases left between them. The CDR3 DNA follows: TGCGCCAGCAGCTCGGACATGTATGGCTACACCTTC. Its translation is CASSSDMYGYTF.

The rearrangement links TRBV11-3 to TRBJ2-1; TRBD2 matches 11 bases. Unmatched junction bases numbered 12, after V lost 2 bases and J lost 9 bases. Per the germline V gene, CDR1 is SGHNT and CDR2 is YENEEA. There are 17 residues in the CDR3. The CDR3 nucleotides are TGTGCCAGCAGCTTATCAGGCGGATTAGCGGGGGGGCCTGAGCAGTTCTTC. Its translation is CASSLSGGLAGGPEQFF.

The chain carries TRBV11-2 and TRBJ2-7; 9 bases align to TRBD1. Germline trimming cut 2 bases from V and 6 bases from J; bases unmatched to any gene: 8. The germline V gene has CDR1 SGHAT and CDR2 FQNNGV. CDR3 length equals 15 residues. The CDR3 spells CASSLPGTGYPEQYF. The CDR3 coding sequence is TGTGCCAGCAGCTTACCGGGGACAGGGTATCCCGAGCAGTACTTC.

The chain employs TRBV3-1 (or the pseudogene TRBV3-2) and TRBJ1-6, with TRBD1 matching 7 bases. CDR3 size: 15 residues. J lost 10 bases, V lost 3 bases, and 9 bases had no gene match. Germline lookup yields CDR1 LGHDT and CDR2 YNNKEL (reference sequence). The CDR3 nucleotides are TGTGCCAGCAGCCAGCCGACAGGGCGAATCTCACCCCTCCACTTT. Translation gives CASSQPTGRISPLHF.

V is TRBV2 and J is TRBJ2-6; D unresolved. Trimming took off 1 base at V and 1 base at J, with 14 bases between the two ends. Germline CDR1 reads SNHLY; CDR2 reads FYNNEI. The CDR3 totals 18 residues. The CDR3 sequence is CASSEVPTRQSGANVLTF. CDR3 in DNA: TGTGCCAGCAGTGAAGTCCCCACGAGGCAATCTGGGGCCAACGTCCTGACTTTC. Full variable domain (missing parts from reference TRBV2 and TRBJ2-6): EPEVTQTPSHQVTQMGQEVILRCVPISNHLYFYWYRQILGQKVEFLVSFYNNEISEKSEIFDDQFSVERPDGSNFTLKIRSTKLEDSAMYFCASSEVPTRQSGANVLTFGAGSRLTVL.

This chain links TRBV2 with TRBJ2-3, with 7 bases aligning to TRBD2. The CDR3 length is 15 residues. The germline V gene has CDR1 SNHLY and CDR2 FYNNEI. With V trimmed by 2 bases and J by 1 base, 3 bases remained unmatched. CDR3 region: CASSESLAGTDTQYF. The CDR3, as DNA: TGTGCCAGCAGTGAAAGTCTAGCGGGCACAGATACGCAGTATTTT.

The chain carries TRBV10-1 and TRBJ2-7; perhaps TRBD1 as D (5 bases). Trimming left V 5 bases short and J 2 bases short, with 16 bases between. The CDR3 length is 15 residues. The V gene's germline CDR1 is WNHNN and CDR2 SYGVQD (reference sequence). This CDR3 is CASSLDSEPPYEQYF. CDR3 bases: TGCGCCAGCAGTCTAGACAGCGAACCACCCTACGAGCAGTACTTC.

The rearrangement uses TRBV7-2 and TRBJ2-5, with TRBD1 identical over 7 bases. Germline V gene data show CDR1 as SGHTA and CDR2 as FQGNSA. The length of the CDR3 is 15 residues. Unmatched junction bases numbered 9, after V lost 6 bases and J lost 2 bases. The CDR3, as DNA: TGTGCCAGCAGGAAGAGTGGGACAGTACAAGAGACCCAGTACTTC. Translating gives CASRKSGTVQETQYF.